A selection of T cell receptor beta chains follows, all from one sample in a study of T cell clones after liver transplantation. TCRdb's table, derived via immunoSEQ multiplex PCR, lists solely in-frame clones and lacks some. This table has 20,000 to 25,000 clones, approximately 80% appearing once. The sequencing here drew on CD8+ T cells from blood, taken about 56 months after liver transplant. These receptors originate from a human patient who received a liver transplant. T cells may partly derive from the graft donor. Both conserved end residues are part of each CDR3. Fields, in order: V gene, J gene, clone size, D gene, CDR3 protein, CDR3 DNA. A D gene is named only where the DNA matches it firmly. Clone size appears in some rows only: once, few, many, or a class for an expanded clone.

v_call: TRBV4-2
j_call: TRBJ2-3
clone_size: NA
d_call: NA
cdr3_aa: CASSQGRGSGNTQYF
cdr3_nt: TGTGCCAGCAGCCAAGGTAGGGGGAGCGGAAATACGCAGTATTTT

v_call: TRBV27
j_call: TRBJ2-3
clone_size: NA
d_call: NA
cdr3_aa: CASSLGQSTDTQYF
cdr3_nt: TGTGCCAGCAGTTTAGGACAGAGCACAGATACGCAGTATTTT

v_call: TRBV7-6
j_call: TRBJ1-3
clone_size: NA
d_call: TRBD1
cdr3_aa: CASSPDRALGNTIYF
cdr3_nt: TGTGCCAGCAGCCCAGACAGGGCCCTCGGAAACACCATATATTTT

v_call: TRBV5-1
j_call: TRBJ1-4
clone_size: NA
d_call: TRBD1
cdr3_aa: CASSLEGTGWSTNEKLFF
cdr3_nt: TGCGCCAGCAGCTTGGAAGGGACAGGATGGTCAACTAATGAAAAACTGTTTTTT

v_call: TRBV28
j_call: TRBJ2-5
clone_size: NA
d_call: NA
cdr3_aa: CASSQDGARGQYF
cdr3_nt: TGTGCCAGCAGCCAGGACGGAGCTCGGGGGCAGTACTTC

v_call: TRBV27
j_call: TRBJ2-1
clone_size: NA
d_call: NA
cdr3_aa: CASSLGAGNEQFF
cdr3_nt: TGTGCCAGCAGTTTGGGGGCGGGGAATGAGCAGTTCTTC

v_call: TRBV7-2
j_call: TRBJ2-3
clone_size: NA
d_call: NA
cdr3_aa: CASSFSPSWSEAGDTQYF
cdr3_nt: TGTGCCAGCAGCTTTTCCCCCTCCTGGTCCGAGGCGGGAGATACGCAGTATTTT

v_call: TRBV4-1
j_call: TRBJ2-7
clone_size: once
d_call: NA
cdr3_aa: CASSPPGNYEQYF
cdr3_nt: TGCGCCAGCAGCCCGCCAGGGAACTACGAGCAGTACTTC

v_call: TRBV19
j_call: TRBJ1-2
clone_size: NA
d_call: NA
cdr3_aa: CASKSPAPYGYTF
cdr3_nt: TGTGCCAGTAAGTCCCCGGCACCTTATGGCTACACCTTC

v_call: TRBV6-1
j_call: TRBJ2-2
clone_size: NA
d_call: NA
cdr3_aa: CASSGTRGTGELFF
cdr3_nt: TGTGCCAGCAGTGGGACGAGAGGGACCGGGGAGCTGTTTTTT

v_call: TRBV4-1
j_call: TRBJ1-6
clone_size: NA
d_call: NA
cdr3_aa: CASSLEGFSYNSPLHF
cdr3_nt: TGCGCCAGCAGCCTCGAGGGGTTTTCCTATAATTCACCCCTCCACTTT

v_call: TRBV9
j_call: TRBJ2-4
clone_size: NA
d_call: NA
cdr3_aa: CASSDPGAGNIQYF
cdr3_nt: TGTGCCAGCAGCGACCCGGGCGCGGGAAACATTCAGTACTTC

v_call: TRBV15
j_call: TRBJ2-7
clone_size: NA
d_call: TRBD2
cdr3_aa: CATSRDPGPGGEQYF
cdr3_nt: TGTGCCACCAGCAGAGATCCGGGACCGGGGGGCGAGCAGTACTTC